This T cell receptor beta chain came from a study of T cell repertoires in cytomegalovirus infection (dated by TCRdb to the late 2010s). Turning to the overall study: Donor HLA type was relevant to the analysis, because carriage of CMV infection together with the matching HLA type was indicated by public TCR beta signatures.

Study-wide conclusions, independent of this receptor: The ex vivo response was dominated by HLA-C-restricted CMV-specific TCR beta clonotypes, which also provided the single most frequent clonotype in two of eight donors. Cumulative frequency of public TCR beta family members discriminated carriers of CMV infection plus the relevant HLA type in this cohort and an independent roughly 340-donor cohort.

This clonotype turned up a few times. What antigen it recognizes has not been identified. Base-call qualities are not available, and no considerably larger clone is one nucleotide away. Sequencing was carried out with an Illumina HiSeq 1500. In TCRdb, the public reads were trimmed at Q25 with fastp and aligned with MiXCR, with productive beta chains retained. Identical CDR3 protein sequences are pooled into one entry, listed with their most common genes and DNA. The sample table records approximately 400,000 distinct CDR3 sequences; roughly 30% of these occur just once. In total, the top ten clones hold roughly an eighth of the sample. This receptor was identified in a human donor in good health (CMV status not recorded). Some clones in this sample may be carry-over from other donors' samples. Sequenced sample: PBMCs.

The CDR3 region reads CASSRGTVGYEQYF. The DNA is as follows: TGTGCCAGCAGCCGGGGGACAGTCGGCTACGAGCAGTACTTC. The sequence is built from TRBV7-2 and TRBJ2-7; the D gene is possibly TRBD1, with 7 bases matching. CDR3 length: 14 amino acids, cysteine to phenylalanine. Only the CDR3 portion is preserved as DNA: 42 bases, with reading frame beginning at the first base. V is pared back by 5 bases and J by 3 bases, with 14 bases lying between the germline termini. CDR1 and CDR2 are read off the germline V gene as SGHTA and FQGNSA.